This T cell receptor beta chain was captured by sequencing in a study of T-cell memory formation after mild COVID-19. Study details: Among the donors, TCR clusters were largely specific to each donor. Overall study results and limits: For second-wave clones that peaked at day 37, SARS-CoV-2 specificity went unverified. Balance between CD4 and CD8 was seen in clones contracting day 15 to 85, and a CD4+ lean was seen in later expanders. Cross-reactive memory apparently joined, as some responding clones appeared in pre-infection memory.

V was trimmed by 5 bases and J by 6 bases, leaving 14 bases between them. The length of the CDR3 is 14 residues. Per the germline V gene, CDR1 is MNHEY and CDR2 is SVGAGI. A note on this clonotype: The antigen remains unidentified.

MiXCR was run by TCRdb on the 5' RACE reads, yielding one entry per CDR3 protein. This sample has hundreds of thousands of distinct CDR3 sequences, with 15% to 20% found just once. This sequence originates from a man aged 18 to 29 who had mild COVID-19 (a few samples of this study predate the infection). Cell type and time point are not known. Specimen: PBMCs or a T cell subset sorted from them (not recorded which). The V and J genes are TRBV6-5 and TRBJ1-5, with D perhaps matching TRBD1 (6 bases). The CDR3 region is CASSTGQLSQPQHF. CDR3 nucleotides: TGTGCCAGCAGTACCGGACAGTTATCTCAGCCCCAGCATTTT.